This paragraph covers one T cell receptor (beta chain) sequence. The antigen is not known. TCRdb ran MiXCR on the 5' RACE reads and lists one entry per CDR3 protein. This sample yields over 500,000 distinct CDR3 sequences, of which 15% to 20% are seen a single time; about 8.1% belongs to the top ten. This sample stems from a study of T-cell memory formation after mild COVID-19. Overall study results and limits: Memory from before infection featured some responding clones, which suggests cross-reactive memory joined. Clones that shrank (day 15 to 85) were balanced CD4/CD8, whereas later expanders leaned CD4+.

The receptor was derived from an adult woman who had mild COVID-19 (a few samples of this study predate the infection). Cell type and time point are not known. Sequenced input: PBMCs or a T cell subset sorted from them (not recorded which).

The CDR3 bases are TGTGCCAGCAGCCAAGTGGCTCGCGGCTACACCTTC. Protein: CASSQVARGYTF. The chain links TRBV14 to TRBJ1-2; D gene uncertain. Trimming took 1 base from V and 8 from J, leaving 8 bases between them. The CDR3 is 12 residues long. CDR1 is SGHDN, CDR2 FVKESK, per germline.